These 14 T cell receptor beta chains were sequenced from one sample in a study of STAT5B mutations in CD4+ large granular lymphocyte leukemia. TCRdb keeps only in-frame clones here, not all; method: immunoSEQ multiplex PCR. The repertoire holds tens of thousands of clones, with roughly 72% as singletons. Sequencing was done on a sample of CD4+ T cells from blood buffy coats. These receptors all stem from a human donor in good health.

V usage is TRBV6-5 and J usage is TRBJ1-2; 12 bases agree with TRBD1. Germline trimming cut 5 bases from V and 7 bases from J; bases unmatched to any gene: 5. The CDR3 spans 14 residues. Germline V gene lookup returns CDR1 MNHEY and CDR2 SVGAGI. The CDR3 protein is CASSPGTGGGGYTF. CDR3 nucleotides: TGTGCCAGCAGTCCCGGGACAGGGGGCGGTGGCTACACCTTC.

This chain joins TRBV4-2 and TRBJ1-1; D is unclear. Trimming shortened V by 3 bases and J by 10 bases, and 15 bases separated the two germline ends. This CDR3 is built from 13 residues. The germline CDR1 and CDR2 sequences are LGHNA and YNFKEQ. DNA of the CDR3: TGTGCCAGCAGCCAGGAGCGGACCGCCGCAGCTTTCTTT. Residues: CASSQERTAAAFF.

A few counts support this clone. The rearrangement uses TRBV5-1 and TRBJ2-1; TRBD2 agrees at 8 bases. The CDR3 totals 16 residues. Losses at the gene ends were 4 bases for V and 6 bases for J; bases not matched to a gene: 12. Germline assignment: CDR1 SGHRS and CDR2 YFSETQ. The CDR3 DNA reads as TGCGCCAGCAGCCCAACTAGCGGTGGGGGGGGCAATGAGCAGTTCTTC. Its protein product is CASSPTSGGGGNEQFF.

As DNA, the CDR3 is TGTGCCAGCAGGGACACGAGGGCCATTGAAAAACTGTTTTTT. It codes for CASRDTRAIEKLFF. The chain employs TRBV6-6 and TRBJ1-4, with a weak D call TRBD1 (5 bases). Per the germline V gene, CDR1 is MNHNY and CDR2 is SVGAGI (reference sequence). V lost 6 bases to trimming and J lost 7 bases, with 15 bases between them. The CDR3 has 14 residues.

The J gene is TRBJ1-2, the V gene TRBV10-1, with D uncertain. The CDR3 contains 13 residues. Trimming removed 2 bases at V and 6 bases at J, with 10 bases between. Germline CDR1 and CDR2: WNHNN and SYGVQD (reference sequence). Here the CDR3 reads CASSEGVGDGYTF. The DNA for the CDR3 is TGCGCCAGCAGTGAGGGGGTGGGTGATGGCTACACCTTC.

This clone was picked up a small number of times. The V gene is TRBV19, the J gene TRBJ1-1; D not resolved. The V end was cut by 3 bases, the J end by 7 bases, with 12 bases between. CDR3 length: 13 residues. In germline, CDR1 is LNHDA, CDR2 SQIVND (reference sequence). In DNA form, the CDR3 reads TGTGCCAGTAGTATCACTCAAGGGTTTGAAGCTTTCTTT. It encodes CASSITQGFEAFF.

This clone was recorded once. CDR3 region: CASSSGTGRYEQYF. CDR3 in DNA: TGTGCCAGCAGTTCCGGGACAGGCCGCTACGAGCAGTACTTC. The gene calls are TRBV2 and TRBJ2-7; 8 bases match TRBD1. Germline trimming cut 5 bases from V and 3 bases from J; bases unmatched to any gene: 6. Looked up from germline, CDR1 is SNHLY and CDR2 is FYNNEI. The CDR3 length is 14 residues.

The V and J genes are TRBV10-1 and TRBJ2-7; D is ambiguous. The CDR3 has 14 residues. The ends were cut back, 2 bases at V and 2 bases at J, with 10 bases in the middle. The V gene's germline CDR1 is WNHNN and CDR2 SYGVQD (reference sequence). In nucleotides, the CDR3 is TGCGCCAGCAGTGAGGGGCCGGCGACCTACGAGCAGTACTTC. This gives the protein CASSEGPATYEQYF.

The table lists this clone with a count of one. The chain carries TRBV2 and TRBJ1-3; 9 positions agree with TRBD1. The CDR3 runs 14 residues. Germline-derived CDR1 and CDR2 are SNHLY and FYNNEI. Trimming removed 6 bases from V and 7 bases from J; junction bases left unmatched: 7. CDR3 nucleotide sequence: TGTGCCAGCAGGCCGGACAGGGGAGGTAACACCATATATTTT. Residues: CASRPDRGGNTIYF. The whole variable domain, filled in from reference TRBV2 and TRBJ1-3, reads EPEVTQTPSHQVTQMGQEVILRCVPISNHLYFYWYRQILGQKVEFLVSFYNNEISEKSEIFDDQFSVERPDGSNFTLKIRSTKLEDSAMYFCASRPDRGGNTIYFGEGSWLTVV.

Comments on this clone: One junction end does not reproduce the germline sequence, and a read error may be involved. This sequence joins TRBV6-5 and TRBJ1-2; maybe TRBD1 (5 bases). This CDR3 has 16 amino acids. Germline CDR1 is MNHEY and CDR2 is SVGAGI. CDR3 in DNA: TGTGCCAGCAGTTACGGGACGGGCAGCATGAACTTTGGCTACACCTTC. This codes for CASSYGTGSMNFGYTF.

This clone was found once. The rearrangement links TRBV5-5 to TRBJ1-5, with D perhaps matching TRBD1 (5 bases). The CDR3 runs 15 residues. Germline values: CDR1 SGHKS, CDR2 YYEKEE (reference sequence). Trimming left V 0 bases short and J 5 bases short, with 12 bases between. For the CDR3, the DNA is TGTGCCAGCAGCTTGGACTGGTCAGGGTATCAGCCCCAGCATTTT. Translated: CASSLDWSGYQPQHF. The full variable domain, in which reference TRBV5-5 and TRBJ1-5 provide the parts outside the CDR3, is DAGVTQSPTHLIKTRGQQVTLRCSPISGHKSVSWYQQVLGQGPQFIFQYYEKEERGRGNFPDRFSARQFPNYSSELNVNALLLGDSALYLCASSLDWSGYQPQHFGDGTRLSIL.

This clone was seen only a few times. The chain is built from TRBV9 and TRBJ2-3; D unclear. The germline CDR1 and CDR2 sequences are SGDLS and YYNGEE. The ends were cut back, 0 bases at V and 2 bases at J, with 7 bases in the middle. The CDR3 extends over 14 amino acids. The CDR3 region has the DNA TGTGCCAGCAGCGTAGGACACCCCACAGATACGCAGTATTTT. It translates to CASSVGHPTDTQYF.

The chain links TRBV2 to TRBJ1-1; the D is unclear. The CDR3 spans 14 residues. The germline CDR1 and CDR2 sequences are SNHLY and FYNNEI. Deletions cut 4 bases from V and 1 base from J, with 10 bases between. The CDR3, as DNA: TGTGCCAGCAGTGTCGAGACTTCGAACACTGAAGCTTTCTTT. Translation: CASSVETSNTEAFF. The full variable domain, completed using reference TRBV2 and TRBJ1-1, is EPEVTQTPSHQVTQMGQEVILRCVPISNHLYFYWYRQILGQKVEFLVSFYNNEISEKSEIFDDQFSVERPDGSNFTLKIRSTKLEDSAMYFCASSVETSNTEAFFGQGTRLTVV.

This clone was detected a few times. This rearrangement joins TRBV10-3 to TRBJ1-1, with D possibly matching TRBD1 (5 bases). This CDR3 is 14 amino acids long. Trimming took off 4 bases at V and 3 bases at J, with 12 bases between the two ends. Germline V CDR1 and CDR2: ENHRY, SYGVKD. The CDR3, as DNA: TGTGCCATCAGTGGTTGGGGCAGTTACACTGAAGCTTTCTTT. Translation gives CAISGWGSYTEAFF.